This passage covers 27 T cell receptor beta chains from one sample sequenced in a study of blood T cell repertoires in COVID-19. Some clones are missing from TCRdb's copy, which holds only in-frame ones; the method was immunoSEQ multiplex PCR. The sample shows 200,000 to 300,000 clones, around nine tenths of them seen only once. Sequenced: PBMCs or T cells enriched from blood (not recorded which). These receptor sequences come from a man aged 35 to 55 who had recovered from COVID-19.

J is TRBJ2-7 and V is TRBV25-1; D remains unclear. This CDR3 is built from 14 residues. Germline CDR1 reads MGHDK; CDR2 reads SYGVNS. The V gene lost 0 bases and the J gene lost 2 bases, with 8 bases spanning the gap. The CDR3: CASSEYRPPYEQYF. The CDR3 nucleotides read TGTGCCAGCAGTGAATATCGTCCCCCCTACGAGCAGTACTTC.

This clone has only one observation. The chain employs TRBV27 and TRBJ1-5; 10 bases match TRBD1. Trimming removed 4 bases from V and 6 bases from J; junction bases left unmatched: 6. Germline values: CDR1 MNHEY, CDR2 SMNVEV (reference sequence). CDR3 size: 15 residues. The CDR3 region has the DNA TGTGCCAGCAGTTCCGCGGACAGGGGGGGTCAGCCCCAGCATTTT. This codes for CASSSADRGGQPQHF.

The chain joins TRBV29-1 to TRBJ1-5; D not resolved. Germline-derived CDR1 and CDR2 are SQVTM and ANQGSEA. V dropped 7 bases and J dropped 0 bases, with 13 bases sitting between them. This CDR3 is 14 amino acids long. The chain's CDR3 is CSARSANSNQPQHF. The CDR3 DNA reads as TGCAGCGCTCGGTCAGCGAATAGCAATCAGCCCCAGCATTTT.

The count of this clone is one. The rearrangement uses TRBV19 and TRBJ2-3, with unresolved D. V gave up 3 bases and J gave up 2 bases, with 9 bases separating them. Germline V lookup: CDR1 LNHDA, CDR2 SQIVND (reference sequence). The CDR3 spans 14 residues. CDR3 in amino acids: CASSMRMYTDTQYF. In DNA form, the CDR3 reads TGTGCCAGTAGTATGCGGATGTACACAGATACGCAGTATTTT.

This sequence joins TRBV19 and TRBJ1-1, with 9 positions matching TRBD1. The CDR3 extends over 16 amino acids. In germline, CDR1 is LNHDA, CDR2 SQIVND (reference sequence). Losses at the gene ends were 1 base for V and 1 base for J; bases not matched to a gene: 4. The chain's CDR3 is CASSIGGQGGNTEAFF. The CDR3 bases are TGTGCCAGTAGTATAGGGGGACAGGGCGGGAACACTGAAGCTTTCTTT.

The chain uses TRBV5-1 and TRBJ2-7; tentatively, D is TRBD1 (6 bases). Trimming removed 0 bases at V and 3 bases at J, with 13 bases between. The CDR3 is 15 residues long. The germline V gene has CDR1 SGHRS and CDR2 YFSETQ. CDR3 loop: CASSLGGQKVYEQYF. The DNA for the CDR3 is TGCGCCAGCAGCTTGGGTGGACAGAAAGTCTACGAGCAGTACTTC. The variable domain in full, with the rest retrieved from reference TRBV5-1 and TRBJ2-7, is KAGVTQTPRYLIKTRGQQVTLSCSPISGHRSVSWYQQTPGQGLQFLFEYFSETQRNKGNFPGRFSGRQFSNSRSEMNVSTLELGDSALYLCASSLGGQKVYEQYFGPGTRLTVT.

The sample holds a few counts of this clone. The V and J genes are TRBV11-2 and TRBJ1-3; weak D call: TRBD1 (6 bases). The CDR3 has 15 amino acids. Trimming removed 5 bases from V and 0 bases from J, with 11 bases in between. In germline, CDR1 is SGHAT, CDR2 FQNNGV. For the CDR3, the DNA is TGTGCCAGCAGCGAGACAGGACTCTCTGGAAACACCATATATTTT. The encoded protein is CASSETGLSGNTIYF.

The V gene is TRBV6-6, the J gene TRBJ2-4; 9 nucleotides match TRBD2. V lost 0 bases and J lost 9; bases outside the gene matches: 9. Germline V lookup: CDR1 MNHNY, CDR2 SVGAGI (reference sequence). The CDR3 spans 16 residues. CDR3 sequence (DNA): TGTGCCAGCAGTTACTCGGCTAGCGGGGAGGCTGGCATTCAGTACTTC. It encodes CASSYSASGEAGIQYF.

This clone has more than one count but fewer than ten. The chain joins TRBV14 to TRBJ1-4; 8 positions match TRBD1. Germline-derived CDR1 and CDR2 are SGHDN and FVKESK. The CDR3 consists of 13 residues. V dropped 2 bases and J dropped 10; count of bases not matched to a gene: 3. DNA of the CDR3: TGTGCCAGCAGCCAAAACAGGGGGGGAAAACTGTTTTTT. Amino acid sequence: CASSQNRGGKLFF.

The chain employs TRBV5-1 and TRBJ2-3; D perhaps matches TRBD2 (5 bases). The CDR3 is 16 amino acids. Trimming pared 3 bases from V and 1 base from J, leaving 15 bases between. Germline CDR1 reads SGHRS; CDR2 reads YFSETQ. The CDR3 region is CASSSGYKTGTDTQYF. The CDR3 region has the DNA TGCGCCAGCAGCTCGGGGTATAAGACTGGCACAGATACGCAGTATTTT.

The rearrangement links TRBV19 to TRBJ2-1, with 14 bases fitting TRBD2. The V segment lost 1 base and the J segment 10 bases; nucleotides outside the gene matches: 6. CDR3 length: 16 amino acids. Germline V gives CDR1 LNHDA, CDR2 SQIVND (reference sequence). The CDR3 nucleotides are TGTGCCAGTAGTATAGGCGGGACTAGCGGGGGATGGGAGCAGTTCTTC. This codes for CASSIGGTSGGWEQFF.

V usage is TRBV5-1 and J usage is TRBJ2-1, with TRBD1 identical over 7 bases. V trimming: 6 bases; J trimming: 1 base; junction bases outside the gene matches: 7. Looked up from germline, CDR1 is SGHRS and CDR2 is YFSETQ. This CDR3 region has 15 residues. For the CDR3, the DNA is TGCGCCAGCACAGCTACGGGACAGTCCTACAATGAGCAGTTCTTC. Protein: CASTATGQSYNEQFF.

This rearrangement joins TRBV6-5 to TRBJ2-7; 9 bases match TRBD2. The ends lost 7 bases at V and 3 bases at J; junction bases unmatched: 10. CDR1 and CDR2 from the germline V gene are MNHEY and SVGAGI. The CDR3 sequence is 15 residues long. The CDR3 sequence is CASMLATSGFYEQYF. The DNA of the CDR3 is TGTGCCAGCATGCTCGCGACTAGCGGTTTCTACGAGCAGTACTTC.

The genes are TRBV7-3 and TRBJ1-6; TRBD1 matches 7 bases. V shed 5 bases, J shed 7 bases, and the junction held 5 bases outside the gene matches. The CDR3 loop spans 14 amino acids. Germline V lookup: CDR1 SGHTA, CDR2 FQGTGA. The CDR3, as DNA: TGTGCCAGCAGCCTTACAGGGGACAATTCACCCCTCCACTTT. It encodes CASSLTGDNSPLHF. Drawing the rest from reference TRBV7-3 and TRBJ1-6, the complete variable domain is GAGVSQTPSNKVTEKGKYVELRCDPISGHTALYWYRQSLGQGPEFLIYFQGTGAADDSGLPNDRFFAVRPEGSVSTLKIQRTERGDSAVYLCASSLTGDNSPLHFGNGTRLTVT.

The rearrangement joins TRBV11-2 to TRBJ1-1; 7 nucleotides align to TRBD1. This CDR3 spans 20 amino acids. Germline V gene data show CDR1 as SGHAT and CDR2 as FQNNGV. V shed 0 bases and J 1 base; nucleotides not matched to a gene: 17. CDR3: CASSLDHSAWTGTQNTEAFF. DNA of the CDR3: TGTGCCAGCAGCTTAGATCATTCAGCCTGGACAGGAACACAGAACACTGAAGCTTTCTTT.

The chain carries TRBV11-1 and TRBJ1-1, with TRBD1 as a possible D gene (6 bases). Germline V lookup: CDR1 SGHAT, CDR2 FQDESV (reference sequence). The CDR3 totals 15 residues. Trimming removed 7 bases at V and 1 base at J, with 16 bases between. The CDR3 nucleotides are TGTGCCAGCAAGCAGGGGACGCAGGGGAACACTGAAGCTTTCTTT. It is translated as CASKQGTQGNTEAFF.

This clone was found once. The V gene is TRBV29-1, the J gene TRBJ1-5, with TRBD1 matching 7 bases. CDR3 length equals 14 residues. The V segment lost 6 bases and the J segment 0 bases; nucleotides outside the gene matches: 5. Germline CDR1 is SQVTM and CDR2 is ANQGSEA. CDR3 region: CSVGQSNSNQPQHF. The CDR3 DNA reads TGCAGCGTGGGACAGTCAAATAGCAATCAGCCCCAGCATTTT. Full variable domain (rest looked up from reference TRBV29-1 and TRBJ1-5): SAVISQKPSRDICQRGTSLTIQCQVDSQVTMMFWYRQQPGQSLTLIATANQGSEATYESGFVIDKFPISRPNLTFSTLTVSNMSPEDSSIYLCSVGQSNSNQPQHFGDGTRLSIL.

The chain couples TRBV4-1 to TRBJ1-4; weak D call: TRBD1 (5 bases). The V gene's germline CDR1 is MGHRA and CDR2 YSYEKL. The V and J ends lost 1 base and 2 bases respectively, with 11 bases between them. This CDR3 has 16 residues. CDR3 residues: CASSQVSRVTNEKLFF. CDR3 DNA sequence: TGCGCCAGCAGCCAAGTATCCAGGGTGACTAATGAAAAACTGTTTTTT.

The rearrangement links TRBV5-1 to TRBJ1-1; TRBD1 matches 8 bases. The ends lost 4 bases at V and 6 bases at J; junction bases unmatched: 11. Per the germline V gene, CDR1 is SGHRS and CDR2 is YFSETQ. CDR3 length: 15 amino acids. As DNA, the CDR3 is TGCGCCAGCAGCAGTCAGGACAGGGAGATACCTGAAGCTTTCTTT. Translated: CASSSQDREIPEAFF.

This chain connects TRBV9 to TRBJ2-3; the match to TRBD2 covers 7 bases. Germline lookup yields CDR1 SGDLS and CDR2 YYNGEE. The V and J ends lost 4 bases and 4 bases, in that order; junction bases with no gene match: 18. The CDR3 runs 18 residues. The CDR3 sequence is CASSPIMDGGGRSDTQYF. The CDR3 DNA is TGTGCCAGCAGCCCGATCATGGATGGCGGGGGTAGGTCAGATACGCAGTATTTT.

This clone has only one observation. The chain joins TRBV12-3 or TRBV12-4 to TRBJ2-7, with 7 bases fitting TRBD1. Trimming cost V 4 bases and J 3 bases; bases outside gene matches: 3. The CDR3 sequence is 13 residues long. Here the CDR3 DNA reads TGTGCCAGCAGTTCGACAGGGAGCTACGAGCAGTACTTC. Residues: CASSSTGSYEQYF.

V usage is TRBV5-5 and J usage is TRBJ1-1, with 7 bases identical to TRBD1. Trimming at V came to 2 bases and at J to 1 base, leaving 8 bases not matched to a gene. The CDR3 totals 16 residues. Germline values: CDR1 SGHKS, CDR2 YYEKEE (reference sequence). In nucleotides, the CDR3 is TGTGCCAGCAGCTTATGGGGACGACAGGGGAACACTGAAGCTTTCTTT. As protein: CASSLWGRQGNTEAFF.

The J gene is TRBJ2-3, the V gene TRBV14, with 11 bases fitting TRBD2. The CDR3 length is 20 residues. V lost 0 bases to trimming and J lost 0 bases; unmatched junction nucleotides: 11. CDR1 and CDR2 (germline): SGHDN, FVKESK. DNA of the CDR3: TGTGCCAGCAGCCAAGATACCAAAACTAGCGGGAGTCTTAGCACAGATACGCAGTATTTT. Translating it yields CASSQDTKTSGSLSTDTQYF. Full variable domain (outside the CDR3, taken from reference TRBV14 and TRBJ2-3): EAGVTQFPSHSVIEKGQTVTLRCDPISGHDNLYWYRRVMGKEIKFLLHFVKESKQDESGMPNNRFLAERTGGTYSTLKVQPAELEDSGVYFCASSQDTKTSGSLSTDTQYFGPGTRLTVL.

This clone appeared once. For the CDR3, the DNA is TGTGCCAGCACCCTCCCTAGGCCTGGAAACACCATATATTTT. Translating it yields CASTLPRPGNTIYF. The chain has TRBV28 and TRBJ1-3, with D hard to call. The germline gives CDR1 MDHEN, CDR2 SYDVKM. The CDR3 is 14 amino acids. Between the trimmed V and J ends, which lost 7 bases and 2 bases, there was a span of 12 bases.

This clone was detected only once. CDR3 sequence reads: CASTKITGSDTQYF. DNA of the CDR3: TGTGCCAGTACTAAAATAACAGGGTCAGATACGCAGTATTTT. The chain combines TRBV19 with TRBJ2-3, with D perhaps matching TRBD1 (6 bases). The V and J ends lost 7 bases and 4 bases respectively, with 15 bases between them. This CDR3 is 14 amino acids long. Looked up from germline, CDR1 is LNHDA and CDR2 is SQIVND (reference sequence).

DNA for the CDR3: TGTGCCTGGAGTGGGGGCGCAGGACTGAACACTGAAGCTTTCTTT. This codes for CAWSGGAGLNTEAFF. This chain connects TRBV30 to TRBJ1-1; D perhaps matches TRBD1 (5 bases). There are 15 residues in the CDR3. V was cut by 1 base and J by 0 bases, with 12 bases left in between. CDR1 GTSNPN and CDR2 SVGIG come from the germline V gene (reference sequence).

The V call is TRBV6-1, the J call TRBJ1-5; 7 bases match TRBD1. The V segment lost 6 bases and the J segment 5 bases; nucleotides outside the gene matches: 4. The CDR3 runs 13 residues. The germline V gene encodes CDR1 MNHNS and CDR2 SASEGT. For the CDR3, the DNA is TGTGCCAGCAGACAGGGGTGGGATCAGCCCCAGCATTTT. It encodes CASRQGWDQPQHF.